Each of the 12 T cell receptor beta chains below was sequenced from the same sample in a study of cytomegalovirus exposure and HLA in healthy donors. Amplification used 60 Vbeta primers and 13 Jbeta primers. TCRdb's copy holds only in-frame clones and misses some; the assay was immunoSEQ multiplex PCR. The sample yields about 110,000 clones, 71% seen once. Sequences were obtained from PBMCs. The receptors were gathered from a female donor in good health and CMV-seronegative.

The V and J genes are TRBV19 and TRBJ2-3, with 12 nucleotides matching TRBD2. The CDR3 contains 15 residues. CDR1 and CDR2 (germline): LNHDA, SQIVND (reference sequence). Unmatched junction bases numbered 6, after V lost 9 bases and J lost 2 bases. The CDR3 spells CASRTSGAFTDTQYF. The CDR3 DNA reads as TGTGCCAGCAGGACTAGCGGGGCCTTCACAGATACGCAGTATTTT. The full variable domain, with the rest looked up from reference TRBV19 and TRBJ2-3, is DGGITQSPKYLFRKEGQNVTLSCEQNLNHDAMYWYRQDPGQGLRLIYYSQIVNDFQKGDIAEGYSVSREKKESFPLTVTSAQKNPTAFYLCASRTSGAFTDTQYFGPGTRLTVL.

This rearrangement joins TRBV5-1 to TRBJ2-5, with D possibly being TRBD1 (6 bases). The V end was cut by 4 bases, the J end by 4 bases, with 11 bases between. The CDR3 runs 13 residues. Germline loops: CDR1 SGHRS, CDR2 YFSETQ. The CDR3 is CASSGAGAETQYF. The DNA for the CDR3 is TGCGCCAGCAGCGGGGCAGGGGCAGAGACCCAGTACTTC.

V usage is TRBV30 and J usage is TRBJ2-7; a possible D gene is TRBD1 (6 bases). Looked up from germline, CDR1 is GTSNPN and CDR2 is SVGIG (reference sequence). V gave up 7 bases and J gave up 7 bases, with 17 bases separating them. The CDR3 consists of 12 residues. In DNA, the CDR3 is TGTGCCTTTGGACCCACAGGGAGTGAGCAGTACTTC. Its translation is CAFGPTGSEQYF.

The CDR3 protein is CAWSYMNTEAFF. The CDR3 bases are TGTGCCTGGAGTTACATGAACACTGAAGCTTTCTTT. The chain joins TRBV30 to TRBJ1-1, with D hard to call. V shed 2 bases and J shed 0 bases, with 4 bases lying between them. The CDR3 sequence is 12 residues long. CDR1 and CDR2 from the germline V gene are GTSNPN and SVGIG (reference sequence).

This clone has a handful of counts. The CDR3 nucleotides read TGTGCCAGCCCGACAACGACGAACCGAAGGGGCTACACCTTC. It yields the protein CASPTTTNRRGYTF. The V and J genes are TRBV2 and TRBJ1-2; D not certain. This CDR3 contains 14 residues. CDR1 is SNHLY and CDR2 is FYNNEI in the germline V gene. V was clipped by 8 bases and J by 8 bases, with 21 bases between them.

This chain joins TRBV7-2 and TRBJ2-2; TRBD2 agrees at 8 bases. CDR1 is SGHTA, CDR2 FQGNSA, per germline. CDR3 length equals 15 residues. J lost 5 bases, V lost 0 bases, and 2 bases had no gene match. The CDR3 sequence: CASSLAGGRTGELFF. Written as DNA, the CDR3 is TGTGCCAGCAGCTTAGCGGGCGGGAGGACCGGGGAGCTGTTTTTT.

The chain combines TRBV18 with TRBJ2-1; TRBD1 is a possible D gene (5 bases). Germline V gene data show CDR1 as KGHSH and CDR2 as LQKENI. The CDR3 sequence is 14 residues long. V was clipped by 2 bases and J by 10 bases, with 15 bases between them. CDR3 DNA: TGTGCCAGCTCACCATCAACAAGGGGCGCGGAGCAGTTCTTC. Residues: CASSPSTRGAEQFF. The full variable domain, in which reference TRBV18 and TRBJ2-1 provide the parts outside the CDR3, is NAGVMQNPRHLVRRRGQEARLRCSPMKGHSHVYWYRQLPEEGLKFMVYLQKENIIDESGMPKERFSAEFPKEGPSILRIQQVVRGDSAAYFCASSPSTRGAEQFFGPGTRLTVL.

The genes are TRBV27 and TRBJ2-7; 7 nucleotides match TRBD2. CDR1 is MNHEY and CDR2 is SMNVEV in the germline V gene (reference sequence). V trimming: 2 bases; J trimming: 2 bases; junction bases outside the gene matches: 3. The CDR3 consists of 14 residues. Here the CDR3 reads CASSLMSGTYEQYF. As DNA, the CDR3 is TGTGCCAGCAGTTTAATGAGCGGGACCTACGAGCAGTACTTC.

The chain couples TRBV6-1 to TRBJ2-7; D is possibly TRBD2 (6 bases). This CDR3 is 15 amino acids long. The ends were cut back, 5 bases at V and 3 bases at J, with 17 bases in the middle. Per germline, CDR1 MNHNS and CDR2 SASEGT. Here the CDR3 DNA reads TGTGCCAGCAGTCTAGAGGCGGGGCAAGGCTACGAGCAGTACTTC. Protein sequence: CASSLEAGQGYEQYF.

V gene TRBV5-6 combines with J gene TRBJ1-1; D call uncertain. V dropped 0 bases and J dropped 1 base, with 10 bases sitting between them. Germline V gene data show CDR1 as SGHDT and CDR2 as YYEEEE. The CDR3 has 15 residues. The CDR3, as DNA: TGTGCCAGCAGCTTGGGCCATGGCCCGAACACTGAAGCTTTCTTT. It encodes CASSLGHGPNTEAFF. Looking up the rest from reference TRBV5-6 and TRBJ1-1 gives the full variable domain: DAGVTQSPTHLIKTRGQQVTLRCSPKSGHDTVSWYQQALGQGPQFIFQYYEEEERQRGNFPDRFSGHQFPNYSSELNVNALLLGDSALYLCASSLGHGPNTEAFFGQGTRLTVV.

The rearrangement links TRBV28 to TRBJ2-2, with D uncertain. Per germline, CDR1 MDHEN and CDR2 SYDVKM. V was pared by 5 bases and J by 7 bases, with 11 bases between. This CDR3 has 13 amino acids. CDR3 in amino acids: CASSLPTLGELFF. The CDR3 DNA follows: TGTGCCAGCAGTCTACCAACCCTCGGGGAGCTGTTTTTT. Full variable domain (remainder filled in from reference TRBV28 and TRBJ2-2): DVKVTQSSRYLVKRTGEKVFLECVQDMDHENMFWYRQDPGLGLRLIYFSYDVKMKEKGDIPEGYSVSREKKERFSLILESASTNQTSMYLCASSLPTLGELFFGEGSRLTVL.

This clone appeared once. The rearrangement links TRBV30 to TRBJ1-1, with 7 positions matching TRBD1. CDR3 length: 13 amino acids. The V gene end was trimmed by 2 bases and the J gene end by 1 base; junction bases not matched to a gene: 1. CDR1 and CDR2 from the germline V gene are GTSNPN and SVGIG (reference sequence). CDR3 in DNA: TGTGCCTGGAGTAACAGGGGGAACACTGAAGCTTTCTTT. Protein sequence: CAWSNRGNTEAFF.